This TCR beta chain was identified during a study of T cell responses to AZD1222 COVID-19 vaccine. Notes on this clone: The antigen is unknown.

Overall study results and limits: The breadth and depth of Spike-specific TCRs increased once two AZD1222 doses had been given.

Clones were sequenced by immunoSEQ multiplex PCR, and TCRdb holds only the in-frame ones, with some missing. Of about 140,000 clones detected, more than 85% appear once; the ten largest clones hold around 0.85%. Trimming stripped 9 bases from V and 1 base from J, with 16 bases between. This CDR3 has 15 residues. Germline V gene lookup returns CDR1 LNHDA and CDR2 SQIVND (reference sequence). The chain uses TRBV19 and TRBJ1-5; D may be TRBD1 (5 bases). This clonotype originated in an adult in good health. Sequencing was performed on peripheral blood, taken on day 0 of MenACWY control vaccination. CDR3 residues: CASLDRGSSNQPQHF. The CDR3 bases are TGTGCCAGCCTCGACCGGGGGAGCAGCAATCAGCCCCAGCATTTT.